Presented here are 29 T cell receptor beta chains from one specimen sequenced in a study of cytomegalovirus exposure and HLA in healthy donors. A multiplex PCR was run with 60 Vbeta primers and 13 Jbeta primers. Measured with immunoSEQ multiplex PCR; TCRdb has only the in-frame clones, and not every one. The table has some 100,000 clones, roughly 74% seen once. The sequenced sample consisted of PBMCs. The receptors were sampled from a woman aged 70-85 years in good health and CMV-seropositive.

This chain joins TRBV6-5 and TRBJ2-7; D remains unclear. V was shortened by 0 bases and J by 3 bases, with 12 bases between the two germline ends. Looked up from germline, CDR1 is MNHEY and CDR2 is SVGAGI. The CDR3 has 15 amino acids. CDR3 sequence (DNA): TGTGCCAGCAGTTACTCACGTAGTTTTGGCTACGAGCAGTACTTC. It encodes CASSYSRSFGYEQYF.

The chain uses TRBV5-1 and TRBJ1-5, with D possibly being TRBD1 (6 bases). Germline values: CDR1 SGHRS, CDR2 YFSETQ. The CDR3 contains 15 residues. The germline V and J ends were trimmed by 3 bases and 5 bases, with 15 bases remaining between them. Here the CDR3 DNA reads TGCGCCAGCAGCTCGACAGGAGCGAGGTATCAGCCCCAGCATTTT. It is translated as CASSSTGARYQPQHF. Drawing the rest from reference TRBV5-1 and TRBJ1-5, the complete variable domain is KAGVTQTPRYLIKTRGQQVTLSCSPISGHRSVSWYQQTPGQGLQFLFEYFSETQRNKGNFPGRFSGRQFSNSRSEMNVSTLELGDSALYLCASSSTGARYQPQHFGDGTRLSIL.

As regards this clone: A junction end diverges from the germline sequence, so it may reflect a read error. The rearrangement links TRBV19 to TRBJ1-1; a possible D gene is TRBD1 (5 bases). The CDR3 runs to 13 residues. Looked up from germline, CDR1 is LNHDA and CDR2 is SQIVND (reference sequence). This chain's CDR3 is CVSSVQGNTEAFF. The CDR3 DNA is TGTGTCAGTAGTGTGCAGGGGAACACTGAAGCTTTCTTT. The whole variable domain, filled in from reference TRBV19 and TRBJ1-1, reads DGGITQSPKYLFRKEGQNVTLSCEQNLNHDAMYWYRQDPGQGLRLIYYSQIVNDFQKGDIAEGYSVSREKKESFPLTVTSAQKNPTAFYLCVSSVQGNTEAFFGQGTRLTVV.

The J gene is TRBJ2-5, the V gene TRBV2; 8 positions agree with TRBD1. This CDR3 region has 13 residues. After removal of 6 bases from V and 4 bases from J, the junction contained 4 bases not matched to a gene. The germline V gene has CDR1 SNHLY and CDR2 FYNNEI. The CDR3 protein is CASRTDRGETQYF. The CDR3 coding sequence is TGTGCCAGCAGGACCGACAGGGGAGAGACCCAGTACTTC.

This clone has more than one count but fewer than ten. This chain uses TRBV9 with TRBJ1-2; D is perhaps TRBD1 (6 bases). V dropped 0 bases and J dropped 7 bases, with 16 bases sitting between them. CDR1 is SGDLS, CDR2 YYNGEE, per germline. The CDR3 has 15 residues. The CDR3 loop is CASSVDPGETGGYTF. CDR3 DNA: TGTGCCAGCAGCGTAGATCCAGGGGAGACGGGTGGCTACACCTTC. The entire variable domain, with the rest obtained from reference TRBV9 and TRBJ1-2, is as follows: DSGVTQTPKHLITATGQRVTLRCSPRSGDLSVYWYQQSLDQGLQFLIQYYNGEERAKGNILERFSAQQFPDLHSELNLSSLELGDSALYFCASSVDPGETGGYTFGSGTRLTVV.

J is TRBJ2-7 and V is TRBV19; 7 nucleotides line up with TRBD2. The CDR3 runs to 15 residues. CDR1 and CDR2 from the germline V gene are LNHDA and SQIVND (reference sequence). With V trimmed by 1 base and J by 2 bases, 5 bases remained unmatched. CDR3 in DNA: TGTGCCAGTAGTATAGTCGGGGGGAGAGCCTACGAGCAGTACTTC. Its protein is CASSIVGGRAYEQYF.

The chain employs TRBV18 and TRBJ2-3, with TRBD2 identical over 10 bases. The CDR3 is made up of 16 amino acids. The germline V gene encodes CDR1 KGHSH and CDR2 LQKENI. Trimming removed 3 bases from V and 2 bases from J; junction bases left unmatched: 5. The DNA for the CDR3 is TGTGCCAGCTCACCGGGACTAGCGTCGGCCACAGATACGCAGTATTTT. It translates to CASSPGLASATDTQYF.

The chain employs TRBV28 and TRBJ2-7; TRBD1 aligns across 7 bases. V trimming: 6 bases; J trimming: 3 bases; junction bases outside the gene matches: 5. CDR1 and CDR2 from the germline V gene are MDHEN and SYDVKM. The CDR3 consists of 13 residues. Written as DNA, the CDR3 is TGTGCCAGCAGGAGGGACAGAAACTACGAGCAGTACTTC. Translating gives CASRRDRNYEQYF.

This clone was observed once. The chain uses TRBV10-3 and TRBJ2-3; 8 bases agree with TRBD2. Per germline, CDR1 ENHRY and CDR2 SYGVKD. Unmatched junction bases numbered 17, after V lost 10 bases and J lost 5 bases. The CDR3 spans 16 residues. CDR3 amino acids: CATEAGASGRVDTQYF. The CDR3 DNA follows: TGTGCCACCGAAGCGGGGGCCTCCGGTCGGGTAGATACGCAGTATTTT.

The J gene is TRBJ2-1, the V gene TRBV10-3, with 14 positions matching TRBD2. This CDR3 is 15 amino acids long. With V trimmed by 5 bases and J by 9 bases, 6 bases remained unmatched. CDR1 and CDR2 from the germline V gene are ENHRY and SYGVKD. In DNA form, the CDR3 reads TGTGCCATCAGTCAGACTAGCGGGGGGGGAGGTGAGCAGTTCTTC. Protein product: CAISQTSGGGGEQFF.

The chain is built from TRBV6-5 and TRBJ1-5; D not resolved. The CDR3 is 13 residues long. V lost 2 bases and J 4 bases, leaving 6 bases between the germline ends. Per the germline V gene, CDR1 is MNHEY and CDR2 is SVGAGI. CDR3 region: CASSYNKNQPQHF. In DNA form, the CDR3 reads TGTGCCAGCAGTTACAACAAGAATCAGCCCCAGCATTTT.

J is TRBJ1-1 and V is TRBV9; D is ambiguous. Germline CDR1 and CDR2: SGDLS and YYNGEE. CDR3 length: 15 residues. Trimming took 4 bases from V and 5 from J, leaving 18 bases between them. This CDR3 reads CASSTRGISGTEAFF. Here the CDR3 DNA reads TGTGCCAGCAGCACCCGCGGCATCAGTGGGACTGAAGCTTTCTTT.

The chain couples TRBV4-3 to TRBJ2-5, with 7 nucleotides matching TRBD1. CDR3 size: 13 residues. V lost 1 base and J lost 11; bases outside the gene matches: 7. Looked up from germline, CDR1 is LGHNA and CDR2 is YSLEER. CDR3 coding DNA: TGCGCCAGCAGCCAAGGAATAAGGGGGCAGCAGTACTTC. Translating it yields CASSQGIRGQQYF.

A few counts support this clone. V is TRBV6-5 and J is TRBJ1-1; D unresolved. This CDR3 region has 14 residues. The V gene's germline CDR1 is MNHEY and CDR2 SVGAGI. Trimming removed 6 bases at V and 0 bases at J, with 11 bases between. DNA for the CDR3: TGTGCCAGCAGCCGACACGACATGAACACTGAAGCTTTCTTT. The encoded protein is CASSRHDMNTEAFF.

The chain has TRBV4-3 and TRBJ2-5, with a weak D call TRBD1 (6 bases). The V gene's germline CDR1 is LGHNA and CDR2 YSLEER. The CDR3 consists of 14 residues. The ends were cut back, 2 bases at V and 4 bases at J, with 11 bases in the middle. CDR3 sequence: CASSQNQGLETQYF. Here the CDR3 DNA reads TGCGCCAGCAGCCAAAACCAGGGGCTAGAGACCCAGTACTTC.

For the CDR3, the DNA is TGTGCCAGCAGTTCAGGACAGTATGGCTACACCTTC. Translated, it gives CASSSGQYGYTF. The V call is TRBV11-2, the J call TRBJ1-2; D is possibly TRBD1 (6 bases). Germline CDR1 SGHAT, CDR2 FQNNGV. V was clipped by 6 bases and J by 5 bases, with 10 bases between them. The CDR3 has 12 residues. The full variable domain, with the rest looked up from reference TRBV11-2 and TRBJ1-2, is EAGVAQSPRYKIIEKRQSVAFWCNPISGHATLYWYQQILGQGPKLLIQFQNNGVVDDSQLPKDRFSAERLKGVDSTLKIQPAKLEDSAVYLCASSSGQYGYTFGSGTRLTVV.

Notes on this clone: One end of the junction varies from germline; a read error may be responsible. CDR3 DNA: TGTGCCAGCTCCCCACGTCCGGTTACCGGGGAGCTGTTTTTT. Its protein is CASSPRPVTGELFF. The chain is built from TRBV18 and TRBJ2-2; D unresolved. The CDR3 is 14 residues long. CDR1 and CDR2 from the germline V gene are KGHSH and LQKENI.

The rearrangement uses TRBV7-9 and TRBJ2-1, with TRBD2 as a possible D gene (6 bases). The V gene's germline CDR1 is SEHNR and CDR2 FQNEAQ (reference sequence). The CDR3 contains 14 residues. Trimming removed 8 bases from V and 4 bases from J, with 15 bases in between. Written as DNA, the CDR3 is TGTGCCAGCGAGGAGGGGAAAGGGTACAATGAGCAGTTCTTC. Protein sequence: CASEEGKGYNEQFF.

The chain couples TRBV5-4 to TRBJ1-1; 8 nucleotides line up with TRBD1. Germline V lookup: CDR1 SGHNT, CDR2 YYREEE (reference sequence). This CDR3 is 13 amino acids long. Trimming cost V 7 bases and J 3 bases; bases outside gene matches: 5. CDR3 bases: TGTGCCAGCCACAGGGGGAGGGACACTGAAGCTTTCTTT. Translated: CASHRGRDTEAFF.

The genes are TRBV4-2 and TRBJ2-3, with 14 bases aligning to TRBD2. The CDR3 covers 17 residues. Germline-derived CDR1 and CDR2 are LGHNA and YNFKEQ. V shed 2 bases, J shed 1 base, and the junction held 2 bases outside the gene matches. CDR3 region: CASSQSTSGGGTDTQYF. The DNA for the CDR3 is TGTGCCAGCAGCCAATCGACTAGCGGGGGGGGCACAGATACGCAGTATTTT.

This chain connects TRBV19 to TRBJ1-5; no firm D call. The V end was cut by 10 bases, the J end by 0 bases, with 13 bases between. Germline V gives CDR1 LNHDA, CDR2 SQIVND (reference sequence). The CDR3 totals 14 residues. As DNA, the CDR3 is TGTGCCACCACGGAGTCCTATAGCAATCAGCCCCAGCATTTT. It codes for CATTESYSNQPQHF.

This clone was seen only a few times. In nucleotides, the CDR3 is TGTGCCAGCAGGGGGACAGGGATGTCCTACGAGCAGTACTTC. As protein: CASRGTGMSYEQYF. The rearrangement joins TRBV2 to TRBJ2-7, with 9 positions matching TRBD1. The germline V gene encodes CDR1 SNHLY and CDR2 FYNNEI. V shed 6 bases, J shed 1 base, and the junction held 4 bases outside the gene matches. The CDR3 totals 14 residues.

The CDR3 DNA is TGTGCCAGCAAACAACAGGGGCAAGTTAATGAAAAACTGTTTTTT. It is translated as CASKQQGQVNEKLFF. This chain connects TRBV2 to TRBJ1-4; 7 bases fit TRBD1. Germline assignment: CDR1 SNHLY and CDR2 FYNNEI. CDR3 length: 15 amino acids. The V and J ends lost 7 bases and 4 bases, in that order; junction bases with no gene match: 9.

The chain links TRBV18 to TRBJ2-1; 13 nucleotides match TRBD2. With 6 bases clipped from V and 8 bases from J, the junction kept 10 bases outside the gene matches. Germline CDR1 KGHSH, CDR2 LQKENI. This CDR3 region has 16 residues. CDR3 sequence (DNA): TGTGCCAGCTCTCCGACTAGCGGGGGGTTACTACATGAGCAGTTCTTC. This translates into CASSPTSGGLLHEQFF. The variable domain in full, with the rest retrieved from reference TRBV18 and TRBJ2-1, is NAGVMQNPRHLVRRRGQEARLRCSPMKGHSHVYWYRQLPEEGLKFMVYLQKENIIDESGMPKERFSAEFPKEGPSILRIQQVVRGDSAAYFCASSPTSGGLLHEQFFGPGTRLTVL.

This clone was found once. The chain recombines TRBV15 with TRBJ2-3; D is ambiguous. The germline CDR1 and CDR2 sequences are LNHNV and YYDKDF (reference sequence). The V end was cut by 0 bases, the J end by 1 base, with 11 bases between. The CDR3 totals 16 residues. CDR3 loop: CATSRDLSKGTDTQYF. CDR3 DNA sequence: TGTGCCACCAGCAGAGATCTATCCAAAGGCACAGATACGCAGTATTTT.

The rearrangement joins TRBV27 to TRBJ1-5; the D gene is possibly TRBD1 (5 bases). The CDR3 is made up of 15 amino acids. V lost 1 base to trimming and J lost 0 bases, with 7 bases between them. Germline lookup yields CDR1 MNHEY and CDR2 SMNVEV (reference sequence). For the CDR3, the DNA is TGTGCCAGCAGTTTATGGGGCGATAGCAATCAGCCCCAGCATTTT. Protein sequence: CASSLWGDSNQPQHF.

About this clone itself: The likely explanation is a read error, given a far larger clone one base away. The V and J genes are TRBV7-6 and TRBJ1-6; possible D gene TRBD1, 5 bases. The germline V and J ends were trimmed by 2 bases and 7 bases, with 9 bases remaining between them. The CDR3 extends over 14 amino acids. Germline CDR1 and CDR2: SGHVS and FNYEAQ. The CDR3 nucleotides are TGTGCCAGCAGCTTACAGGGTAGCAATTCACCCCTCCACTTT. This translates into CASSLQGSNSPLHF.

This clone was picked up a small number of times. V is TRBV6-1 and J is TRBJ2-1; the D gene is possibly TRBD1 (8 bases). The germline V gene encodes CDR1 MNHNS and CDR2 SASEGT. This CDR3 is 14 amino acids long. Deletions cut 7 bases from V and 4 bases from J, with 14 bases between. For the CDR3, the DNA is TGTGCCAGCAAGCGGGACAGGACTTACAATGAGCAGTTCTTC. Residues: CASKRDRTYNEQFF.

The genes are TRBV7-2 and TRBJ2-1; D perhaps matches TRBD1 (6 bases). The CDR3 totals 13 residues. Germline values: CDR1 SGHTA, CDR2 FQGNSA. V was trimmed by 1 base and J by 5 bases, leaving 6 bases between them. The CDR3 sequence is CASSLDRDNEQFF. The CDR3 nucleotides read TGTGCCAGCAGCTTAGACAGGGACAATGAGCAGTTCTTC.